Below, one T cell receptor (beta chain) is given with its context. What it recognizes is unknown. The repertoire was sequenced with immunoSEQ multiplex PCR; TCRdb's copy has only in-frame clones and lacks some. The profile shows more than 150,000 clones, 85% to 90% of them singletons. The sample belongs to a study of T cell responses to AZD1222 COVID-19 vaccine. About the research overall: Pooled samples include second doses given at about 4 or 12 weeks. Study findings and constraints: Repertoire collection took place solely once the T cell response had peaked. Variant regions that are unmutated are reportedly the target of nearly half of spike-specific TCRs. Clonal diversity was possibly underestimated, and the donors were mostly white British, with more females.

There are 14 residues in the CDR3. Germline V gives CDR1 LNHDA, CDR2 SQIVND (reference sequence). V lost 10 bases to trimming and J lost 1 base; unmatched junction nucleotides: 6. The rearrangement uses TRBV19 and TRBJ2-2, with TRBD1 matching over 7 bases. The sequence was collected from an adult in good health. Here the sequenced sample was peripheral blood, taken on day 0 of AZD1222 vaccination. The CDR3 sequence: CATSGTENTGELFF. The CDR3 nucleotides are TGTGCCACCTCCGGGACAGAGAACACCGGGGAGCTGTTTTTT.